This TCR beta chain was observed in a study of blood T cell repertoires in COVID-19 (dated by TCRdb to 2018 to 2021). Regarding the complete study: Samples from collaborators originated in the United States, Italy and Spain and spanned both the acute and convalescent phases of COVID-19. Samples were obtained from the ongoing ImmuneRACE study (first 160 participants) and from over 1,000 subjects provided by 6 global collaborators. The prospective study material was composed of cDNA or gDNA derived from T cells, B-cell-depleted T cells, or PBMCs. Deeply sampled blood TCRbeta repertoires from subjects exposed to, actively infected with, or recovered from COVID-19 were included in the dataset. HLA class I and class II types, where available, came from metadata supplied by the sample provider rather than from assay-based typing. Sample metadata almost always included a de-identified subject ID, COVID-19 status, age in years and sex. The repertoires were released in a freely available public database meant as a resource for research on the immune response to SARS-CoV-2. Broad study findings and their caveats: The quantity of clinical and demographic metadata differed by source and by participant and was supplied without curation.

Collaborating institutions collected whole blood in K2EDTA tubes following their own protocols. For TCRbeta analysis, collaborators shipped samples as frozen whole blood, isolated PBMCs, or DNA extracted from either of those sample types. As to this clone: No antigen is known for it. The record has no base qualities; no much larger clone is one base away.

The immunoSEQ Assay, a bias-controlled multiplex PCR, was used to amplify TCRbeta CDR3 regions from genomic DNA. For the original study's pipeline: The number of nucleated cells in each sample was estimated by amplification of reference gene primers within the assay. To quantify the absolute abundance of each unique TCRbeta CDR3 rearrangement, sequence reads were collapsed and filtered. For each sample, productive Simpson clonality was calculated as the square root of Simpson's diversity index across productive rearrangements. TCRdb stores this immuneACCESS table with in-frame sequences only. Part of the clones is absent; in the studies checked, under half of the shortfall reflects unresolved V genes, and no reason is known for the rest. The V and J calls and clone size were taken over from that table, and D and trimming were inferred from the DNA. Across this sample there are roughly 65,000 clones, with 90% seen only once. Of the sample, about 1.3% is held by the ten largest clones.

The sequenced sample was peripheral blood. The TCR originated in a man between 60 and 75 years old with acute or convalescent COVID-19.

The CDR3 here reads CAISESSRVNSGNTIYF. Read as DNA, the sequence is TGTGCCATCAGTGAGTCGTCGAGGGTCAACTCTGGAAACACCATATATTTT. The V and J genes are TRBV10-3 and TRBJ1-3; confidence is insufficient to name the D gene. CDR1 and CDR2, per the germline V gene, are ENHRY and SYGVKD. V is shortened by 0 bases, J by 0 bases, and the region joining them spans 12 bases. From the cysteine up to the phenylalanine, the CDR3 has a length of 17 residues. Only the CDR3 region is kept as DNA, spanning 51 bases read in frame from base 1.